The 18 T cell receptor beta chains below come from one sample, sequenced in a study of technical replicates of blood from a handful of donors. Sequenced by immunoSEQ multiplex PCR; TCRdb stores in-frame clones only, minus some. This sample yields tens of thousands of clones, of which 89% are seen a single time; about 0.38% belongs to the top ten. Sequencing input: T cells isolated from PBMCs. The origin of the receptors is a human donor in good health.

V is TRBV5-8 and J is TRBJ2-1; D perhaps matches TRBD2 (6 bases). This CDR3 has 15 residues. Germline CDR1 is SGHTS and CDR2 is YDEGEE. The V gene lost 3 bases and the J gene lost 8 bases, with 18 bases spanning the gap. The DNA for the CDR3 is TGTGCCAGCAGCTCCGCGGGAATATTCATCGATGAGCAGTTCTTC. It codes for CASSSAGIFIDEQFF. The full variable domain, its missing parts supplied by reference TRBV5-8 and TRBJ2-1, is EAGVTQSPTHLIKTRGQQATLRCSPISGHTSVYWYQQALGLGLQFLLWYDEGEERNRGNFPPRFSGRQFPNYSSELNVNALELEDSALYLCASSSAGIFIDEQFFGPGTRLTVL.

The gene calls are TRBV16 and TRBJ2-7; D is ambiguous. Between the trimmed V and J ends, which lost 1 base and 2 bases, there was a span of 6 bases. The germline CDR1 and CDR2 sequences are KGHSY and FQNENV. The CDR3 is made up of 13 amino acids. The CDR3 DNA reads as TGTGCCAGCAGCCAATACGCGACCTACGAGCAGTACTTC. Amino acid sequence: CASSQYATYEQYF.

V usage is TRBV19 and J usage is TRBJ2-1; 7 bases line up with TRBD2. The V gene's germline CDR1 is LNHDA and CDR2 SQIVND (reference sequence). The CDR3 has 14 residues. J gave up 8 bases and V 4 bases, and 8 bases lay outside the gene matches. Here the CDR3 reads CASSRGEGLDEQFF. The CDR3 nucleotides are TGTGCCAGTAGTAGGGGGGAGGGCCTCGATGAGCAGTTCTTC.

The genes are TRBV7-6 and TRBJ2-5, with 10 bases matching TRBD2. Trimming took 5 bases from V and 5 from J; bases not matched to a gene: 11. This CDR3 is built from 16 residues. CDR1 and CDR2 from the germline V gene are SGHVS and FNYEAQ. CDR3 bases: TGTGCCAGCAGCCTCAGCCCAGCGGGAGGGGGGGAGACCCAGTACTTC. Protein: CASSLSPAGGGETQYF.

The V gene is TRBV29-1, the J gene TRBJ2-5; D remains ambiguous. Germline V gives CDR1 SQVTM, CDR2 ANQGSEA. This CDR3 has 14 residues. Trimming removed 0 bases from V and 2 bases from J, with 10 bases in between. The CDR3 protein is CSVEDYTVQETQYF. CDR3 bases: TGCAGCGTTGAAGATTATACAGTTCAAGAGACCCAGTACTTC.

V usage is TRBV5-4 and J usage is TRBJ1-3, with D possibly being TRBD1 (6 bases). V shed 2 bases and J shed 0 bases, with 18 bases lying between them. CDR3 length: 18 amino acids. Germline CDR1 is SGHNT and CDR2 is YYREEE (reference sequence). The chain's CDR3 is CASSFGGGVGFSGNTIYF. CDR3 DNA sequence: TGTGCCAGCAGCTTTGGAGGGGGGGTAGGCTTCTCTGGAAACACCATATATTTT.

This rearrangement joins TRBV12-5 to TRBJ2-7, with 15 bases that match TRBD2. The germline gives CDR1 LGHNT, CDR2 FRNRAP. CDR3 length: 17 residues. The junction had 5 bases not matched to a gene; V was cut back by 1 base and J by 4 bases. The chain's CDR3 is CASGLGGLAGGGYEQYF. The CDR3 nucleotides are TGTGCTAGTGGTTTGGGGGGACTAGCGGGAGGAGGGTACGAGCAGTACTTC.

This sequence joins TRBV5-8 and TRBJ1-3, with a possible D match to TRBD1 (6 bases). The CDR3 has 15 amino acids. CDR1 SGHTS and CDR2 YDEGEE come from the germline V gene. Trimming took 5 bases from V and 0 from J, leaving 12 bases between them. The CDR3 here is CASSIGQSSGNTIYF. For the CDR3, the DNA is TGTGCCAGCAGTATAGGACAGTCCTCTGGAAACACCATATATTTT.

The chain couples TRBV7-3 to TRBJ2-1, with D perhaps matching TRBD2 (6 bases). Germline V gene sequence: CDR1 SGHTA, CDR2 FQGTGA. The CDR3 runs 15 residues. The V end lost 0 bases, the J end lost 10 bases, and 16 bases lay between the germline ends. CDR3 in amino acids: CASSLTREDGDEQFF. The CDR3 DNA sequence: TGTGCCAGCAGCTTAACGAGGGAGGATGGGGACGAGCAGTTCTTC.

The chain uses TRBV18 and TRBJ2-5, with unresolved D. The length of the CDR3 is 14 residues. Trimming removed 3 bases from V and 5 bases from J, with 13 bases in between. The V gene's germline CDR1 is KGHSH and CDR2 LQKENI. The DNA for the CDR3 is TGTGCCAGCTCACCTAAGACATCCCGTGAGACCCAGTACTTC. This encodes CASSPKTSRETQYF.

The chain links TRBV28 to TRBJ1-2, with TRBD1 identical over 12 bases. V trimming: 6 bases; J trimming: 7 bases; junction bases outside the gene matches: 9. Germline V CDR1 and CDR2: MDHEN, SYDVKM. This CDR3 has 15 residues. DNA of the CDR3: TGTGCCAGCAGCCCAAAGGGACAGGGGGCAGGTGGCTACACCTTC. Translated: CASSPKGQGAGGYTF.

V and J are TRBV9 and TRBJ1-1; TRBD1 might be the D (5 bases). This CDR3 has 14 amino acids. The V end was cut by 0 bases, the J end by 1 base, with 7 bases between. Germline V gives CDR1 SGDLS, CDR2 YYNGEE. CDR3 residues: CASSVGQGNTEAFF. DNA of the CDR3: TGTGCCAGCAGCGTAGGGCAGGGGAACACTGAAGCTTTCTTT.

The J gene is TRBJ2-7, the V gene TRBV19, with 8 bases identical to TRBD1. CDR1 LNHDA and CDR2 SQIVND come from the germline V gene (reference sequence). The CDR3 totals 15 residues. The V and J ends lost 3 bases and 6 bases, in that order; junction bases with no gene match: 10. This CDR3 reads CASSIGRGRGLEQYF. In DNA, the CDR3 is TGTGCCAGTAGTATCGGTCGAGGCAGGGGGCTCGAGCAGTACTTC.

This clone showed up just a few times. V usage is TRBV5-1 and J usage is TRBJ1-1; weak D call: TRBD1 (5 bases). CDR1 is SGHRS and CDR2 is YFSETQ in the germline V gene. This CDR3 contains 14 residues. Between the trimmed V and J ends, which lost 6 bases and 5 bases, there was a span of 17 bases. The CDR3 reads CASTPFRQGTEAFF. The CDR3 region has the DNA TGCGCCAGCACCCCCTTCAGGCAGGGAACTGAAGCTTTCTTT.

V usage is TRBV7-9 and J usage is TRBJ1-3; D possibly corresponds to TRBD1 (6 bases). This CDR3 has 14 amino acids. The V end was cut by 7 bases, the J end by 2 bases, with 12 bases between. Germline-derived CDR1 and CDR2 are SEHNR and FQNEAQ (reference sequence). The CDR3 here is CASNIQGAGNTIYF. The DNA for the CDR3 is TGTGCCAGCAATATACAGGGAGCTGGAAACACCATATATTTT.

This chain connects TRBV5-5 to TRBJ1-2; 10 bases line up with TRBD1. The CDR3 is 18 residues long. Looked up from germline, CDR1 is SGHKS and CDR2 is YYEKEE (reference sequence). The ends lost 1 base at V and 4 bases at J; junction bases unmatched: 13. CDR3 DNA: TGTGCCAGCAGCTTGTGGGGGGACAGGGGACCCCGGAGCTATGGCTACACCTTC. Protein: CASSLWGDRGPRSYGYTF.

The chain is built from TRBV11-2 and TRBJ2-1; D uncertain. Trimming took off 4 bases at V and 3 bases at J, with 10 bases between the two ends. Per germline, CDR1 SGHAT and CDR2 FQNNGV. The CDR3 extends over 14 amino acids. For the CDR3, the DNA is TGTGCCAGCAGCTCCAATGGGCGCTACAATGAGCAGTTCTTC. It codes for CASSSNGRYNEQFF. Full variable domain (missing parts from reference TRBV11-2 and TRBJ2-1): EAGVAQSPRYKIIEKRQSVAFWCNPISGHATLYWYQQILGQGPKLLIQFQNNGVVDDSQLPKDRFSAERLKGVDSTLKIQPAKLEDSAVYLCASSSNGRYNEQFFGPGTRLTVL.

The CDR3 DNA follows: TGTGCCAGCAGTGACCCGGACAGCCACAATCAGCCCCAGCATTTT. Amino acids: CASSDPDSHNQPQHF. This sequence joins TRBV6-4 and TRBJ1-5; D might be TRBD1 (6 bases). The CDR3 spans 15 residues. Trimming shortened V by 2 bases and J by 3 bases, and 11 bases separated the two germline ends. From germline, CDR1 is MRHNA and CDR2 SNTAGT.